These 26 T cell receptor beta chains share one sample of origin, sequenced in a study of cytomegalovirus exposure and HLA in healthy donors. PCR used 60 Vbeta primers and 13 Jbeta primers. Method: immunoSEQ multiplex PCR; TCRdb's copy keeps in-frame clones and lacks some. The data contain 150,000 to 200,000 clones, more than 60% of them singletons. Sequencing was carried out using PBMCs. These receptors came from a male donor in good health and CMV-seronegative.

This clone showed up just once. This chain joins TRBV4-1 and TRBJ1-2, with D tentatively TRBD1 (5 bases). CDR1 is MGHRA and CDR2 is YSYEKL in the germline V gene. Between the trimmed V and J ends, which lost 4 bases and 3 bases, there was a span of 9 bases. This CDR3 has 13 amino acids. Here the CDR3 reads CASSLQGDYGYTF. CDR3 DNA sequence: TGCGCCAGCAGCCTCCAGGGTGACTATGGCTACACCTTC.

This clone was detected only a few times. This rearrangement joins TRBV2 to TRBJ2-1; the match to TRBD2 covers 7 bases. The CDR3 length is 15 residues. V shed 8 bases, J shed 0 bases, and the junction held 7 bases outside the gene matches. The germline CDR1 and CDR2 sequences are SNHLY and FYNNEI. CDR3 sequence: CASLERDPSYNEQFF. The DNA for the CDR3 is TGTGCCAGCTTGGAGCGGGACCCCTCCTACAATGAGCAGTTCTTC.

The CDR3 sequence: CASKTVGTSGSHEQYF. CDR3 sequence (DNA): TGTGCCAGCAAGACCGTTGGGACTAGCGGGAGCCACGAGCAGTACTTC. The rearrangement links TRBV2 to TRBJ2-7; 14 positions match TRBD2. The V and J ends lost 7 bases and 5 bases, in that order; junction bases with no gene match: 10. Germline V gene lookup returns CDR1 SNHLY and CDR2 FYNNEI. This CDR3 contains 16 residues.

The chain couples TRBV28 to TRBJ1-2; TRBD1 aligns across 9 bases. This CDR3 has 15 amino acids. Germline CDR1 reads MDHEN; CDR2 reads SYDVKM. With V trimmed by 2 bases and J by 4 bases, 5 bases remained unmatched. CDR3 sequence reads: CASSLPPGQGYGYTF. The CDR3 nucleotides read TGTGCCAGCAGTTTACCTCCGGGACAGGGCTATGGCTACACCTTC.

This chain links TRBV11-1 with TRBJ2-2; D uncertain. There are 13 residues in the CDR3. CDR1 SGHAT and CDR2 FQDESV come from the germline V gene (reference sequence). Trimming took 4 bases from V and 6 from J, leaving 9 bases between them. The CDR3 sequence: CASSWMRPGELFF. CDR3 DNA: TGTGCCAGCAGCTGGATGAGGCCCGGGGAGCTGTTTTTT. The variable domain in full, with the rest retrieved from reference TRBV11-1 and TRBJ2-2, is EAEVAQSPRYKITEKSQAVAFWCDPISGHATLYWYRQILGQGPELLVQFQDESVVDDSQLPKDRFSAERLKGVDSTLKIQPAELGDSAMYLCASSWMRPGELFFGEGSRLTVL.

The gene calls are TRBV27 and TRBJ1-1; unclear D gene. CDR1 MNHEY and CDR2 SMNVEV come from the germline V gene (reference sequence). The CDR3 spans 15 residues. V lost 8 bases and J 1 base, leaving 17 bases between the germline ends. The DNA for the CDR3 is TGTGCCAGCTTTTATAGCGGACGGAAGAACACTGAAGCTTTCTTT. Translated, it gives CASFYSGRKNTEAFF.

The chain is built from TRBV14 and TRBJ2-1; 9 bases fit TRBD2. CDR1 is SGHDN, CDR2 FVKESK, per germline. V trimming: 4 bases; J trimming: 5 bases; junction bases outside the gene matches: 6. The CDR3 covers 15 residues. CDR3 nucleotides: TGTGCCAGCAGCCCGACTAGCGGATTACACAATGAGCAGTTCTTC. Its protein is CASSPTSGLHNEQFF. Supplemented by reference TRBV14 and TRBJ2-1, the full variable domain reads EAGVTQFPSHSVIEKGQTVTLRCDPISGHDNLYWYRRVMGKEIKFLLHFVKESKQDESGMPNNRFLAERTGGTYSTLKVQPAELEDSGVYFCASSPTSGLHNEQFFGPGTRLTVL.

This chain uses TRBV6-5 with TRBJ2-7; TRBD2 agrees at 9 bases. Germline V gene lookup returns CDR1 MNHEY and CDR2 SVGAGI. The CDR3 totals 15 residues. V lost 0 bases and J lost 2; bases outside the gene matches: 2. CDR3 loop: CASSYSGLAAYEQYF. In DNA form, the CDR3 reads TGTGCCAGCAGTTACTCGGGACTAGCAGCCTACGAGCAGTACTTC.

The J gene is TRBJ1-1, the V gene TRBV19; unclear D gene. V lost 3 bases to trimming and J lost 1 base, with 6 bases between them. Germline V gene data show CDR1 as LNHDA and CDR2 as SQIVND (reference sequence). The CDR3 runs to 13 residues. CDR3 DNA sequence: TGTGCCAGTAGTATGTACTCGAACACTGAAGCTTTCTTT. Its translation is CASSMYSNTEAFF.

This chain connects TRBV6-4 to TRBJ1-1; 9 nucleotides match TRBD1. J was trimmed by 4 bases and V by 5 bases; bases with no gene match: 5. Germline V gives CDR1 MRHNA, CDR2 SNTAGT. This CDR3 region has 14 residues. CDR3 bases: TGTGCCAGCAGTCCCGACAGGGGGGGCACTGAAGCTTTCTTT. Encoded protein: CASSPDRGGTEAFF.

The CDR3 reads CASSLRDRGPYEQYF. CDR3 DNA sequence: TGTGCCAGCAGTCTCCGGGACAGGGGGCCATACGAGCAGTACTTC. This chain connects TRBV6-5 to TRBJ2-7; 12 bases are shared with TRBD1. CDR1 MNHEY and CDR2 SVGAGI come from the germline V gene. The CDR3 sequence is 15 residues long. The V gene end was trimmed by 5 bases and the J gene end by 4 bases; junction bases not matched to a gene: 6.

The rearrangement uses TRBV12-5 and TRBJ1-1; the D is unclear. The V end lost 1 base, the J end lost 7 bases, and 4 bases lay between the germline ends. Germline assignment: CDR1 LGHNT and CDR2 FRNRAP. The CDR3 spans 11 residues. CDR3 sequence reads: CASGLAFEAFF. The CDR3 nucleotides are TGTGCTAGTGGTTTGGCCTTTGAAGCTTTCTTT.

A few counts support this clone. The chain is built from TRBV29-1 and TRBJ2-5, with TRBD1 matching over 12 bases. The J segment lost 5 bases and the V segment lost 4 bases, leaving 11 bases of the junction unmatched. The CDR3 spans 16 residues. Germline V gives CDR1 SQVTM, CDR2 ANQGSEA. CDR3 sequence (DNA): TGCAGCGTTGGAACCGGGACAGGGGGCGGAGGGGAGACCCAGTACTTC. Translating it yields CSVGTGTGGGGETQYF.

The rearrangement joins TRBV25-1 to TRBJ2-1; possible D gene TRBD2, 6 bases. Germline assignment: CDR1 MGHDK and CDR2 SYGVNS. The CDR3 is 14 residues long. V lost 6 bases, J lost 8 bases, and 17 bases lay in between. CDR3 nucleotides: TGTGCCAGCAGCAAAACCGGGAGTACAGATGAGCAGTTCTTC. Translated, it gives CASSKTGSTDEQFF. The whole variable domain, remainder taken from reference TRBV25-1 and TRBJ2-1, is EADIYQTPRYLVIGTGKKITLECSQTMGHDKMYWYQQDPGMELHLIHYSYGVNSTEKGDLSSESTVSRIRTEHFPLTLESARPSHTSQYLCASSKTGSTDEQFFGPGTRLTVL.

The V and J genes are TRBV4-1 and TRBJ2-5; 9 bases line up with TRBD2. The CDR3 extends over 15 amino acids. V trimming: 2 bases; J trimming: 5 bases; junction bases outside the gene matches: 6. Germline V lookup: CDR1 MGHRA, CDR2 YSYEKL. The CDR3 is CASSQSPAGGETQYF. The CDR3, as DNA: TGCGCCAGCAGCCAATCCCCCGCGGGGGGGGAGACCCAGTACTTC.

The sample holds a few counts of this clone. The V gene is TRBV5-1, the J gene TRBJ2-3, with D tentatively TRBD2 (6 bases). Germline assignment: CDR1 SGHRS and CDR2 YFSETQ. V lost 2 bases and J lost 3, with 13 bases in between. This CDR3 spans 15 amino acids. This chain's CDR3 is CASSFGAGTTDTQYF. The DNA of the CDR3 is TGCGCCAGCAGCTTTGGGGCGGGGACTACAGATACGCAGTATTTT.

This clone was observed once. The chain uses TRBV28 and TRBJ1-1; D remains ambiguous. Germline CDR1 reads MDHEN; CDR2 reads SYDVKM. V lost 3 bases, J lost 9 bases, and 17 bases lay in between. The CDR3 extends over 14 amino acids. The CDR3 loop is CASSFWAEGIKAFF. The CDR3 DNA sequence: TGTGCCAGCAGTTTCTGGGCGGAGGGCATCAAAGCTTTCTTT.

The sample holds a few counts of this clone. The chain joins TRBV9 to TRBJ2-5; 13 nucleotides align to TRBD2. Germline V gene lookup returns CDR1 SGDLS and CDR2 YYNGEE. V shed 4 bases, J shed 5 bases, and the junction held 11 bases outside the gene matches. CDR3 length: 17 residues. The DNA for the CDR3 is TGTGCCAGCAGCCCGGGCGCGACTAGCGGGGGGAAGGAGACCCAGTACTTC. Translating gives CASSPGATSGGKETQYF.

In this sample, this clone turned up a few times. The J gene is TRBJ1-5, the V gene TRBV7-2; D possibly corresponds to TRBD1 (6 bases). The germline gives CDR1 SGHTA, CDR2 FQGNSA. Trimming took 5 bases from V and 4 from J, leaving 18 bases between them. The CDR3 is 16 amino acids. This CDR3 reads CASSTPGPTGNQPQHF. The CDR3 DNA is TGTGCCAGCAGCACACCGGGACCCACAGGGAATCAGCCCCAGCATTTT.

V gene TRBV27 combines with J gene TRBJ2-7; the D gene is possibly TRBD1 (5 bases). Trimming took 4 bases from V and 0 from J, leaving 13 bases between them. This CDR3 is built from 15 residues. CDR1 is MNHEY, CDR2 SMNVEV, per germline (reference sequence). The CDR3 DNA reads as TGTGCCAGCAGTTCGCACAGGAAAAGCTCCTACGAGCAGTACTTC. Translating gives CASSSHRKSSYEQYF.

The genes are TRBV19 and TRBJ2-1, with D hard to call. The CDR3 runs 13 residues. Germline V gives CDR1 LNHDA, CDR2 SQIVND (reference sequence). The germline V and J ends were trimmed by 10 bases and 11 bases, with 21 bases remaining between them. The CDR3 nucleotides are TGTGCCATTTCCTCGACCGGGTACGGAAAGCAGTTCTTC. Amino acid sequence: CAISSTGYGKQFF.

The chain combines TRBV5-5 with TRBJ1-4; D may be TRBD1 (5 bases). The CDR3 totals 14 residues. Deletions cut 5 bases from V and 7 bases from J, with 15 bases between. The germline V gene encodes CDR1 SGHKS and CDR2 YYEKEE (reference sequence). Written as DNA, the CDR3 is TGTGCCAGCAGGACTGGGGGGTTAGGTGAAAAACTGTTTTTT. Amino acids: CASRTGGLGEKLFF.

V is TRBV2 and J is TRBJ2-1; 11 bases align to TRBD2. Trimming cost V 8 bases and J 5 bases; bases outside gene matches: 5. This CDR3 has 14 amino acids. Germline V gene data show CDR1 as SNHLY and CDR2 as FYNNEI. The CDR3, as DNA: TGTGCCAGCCATGGGACTAGCGGACACAATGAGCAGTTCTTC. Translated, it gives CASHGTSGHNEQFF.

This sequence joins TRBV5-1 and TRBJ2-1; 7 nucleotides align to TRBD1. The CDR3 is 13 amino acids. V was clipped by 4 bases and J by 4 bases; unmatched bases: 2. Germline values: CDR1 SGHRS, CDR2 YFSETQ. Here the CDR3 DNA reads TGCGCCAGCAGCGGGGGACAGTACAATGAGCAGTTCTTC. Encoded protein: CASSGGQYNEQFF.

The V call is TRBV19, the J call TRBJ1-1, with D possibly being TRBD1 (6 bases). This CDR3 spans 14 amino acids. The V and J ends lost 7 bases and 2 bases respectively, with 14 bases between them. Germline CDR1 and CDR2: LNHDA and SQIVND (reference sequence). DNA for the CDR3: TGTGCCAGTATACAGGGCCTGTACAACACTGAAGCTTTCTTT. It translates to CASIQGLYNTEAFF.

The chain recombines TRBV9 with TRBJ2-2, with 9 nucleotides matching TRBD2. V trimming: 3 bases; J trimming: 6 bases; junction bases outside the gene matches: 3. The CDR3 has 14 residues. Germline V gene data show CDR1 as SGDLS and CDR2 as YYNGEE. DNA of the CDR3: TGTGCCAGCAGCGAACGGACTAGCGCCGGGGAGCTGTTTTTT. Encoded protein: CASSERTSAGELFF. The full variable domain, its missing parts supplied by reference TRBV9 and TRBJ2-2, is DSGVTQTPKHLITATGQRVTLRCSPRSGDLSVYWYQQSLDQGLQFLIQYYNGEERAKGNILERFSAQQFPDLHSELNLSSLELGDSALYFCASSERTSAGELFFGEGSRLTVL.